This T cell receptor beta chain was profiled in a study of T cell repertoires in cytomegalovirus infection. Whole-study context: Public TCR beta signatures provided an indication of both CMV infection and a matching HLA type. Study-level results: Clonotypes of TCR beta that were HLA-C-restricted and CMV-specific dominated the ex vivo response.

The germline CDR1 and CDR2 sequences are LGHNA and YSLEER. Trimming left V 0 bases short and J 2 bases short, with 10 bases between. The CDR3 runs to 15 residues. Concerning this clonotype: Its antigen is undetermined.

MiXCR, run by TCRdb on the reads, gives a single entry per CDR3 protein. The sample lists a few hundred thousand distinct CDR3 sequences; 8% to 10% were seen once. Input material: PBMCs. This receptor was obtained from a human donor in good health (CMV status not recorded). Some clones in this sample may be carry-over from other donors' samples. This chain uses TRBV4-3 with TRBJ1-2, with D hard to call. The chain's CDR3 is CASSQDEGKNYGYTF. CDR3 bases: TGCGCCAGCAGCCAAGACGAGGGTAAAAACTATGGCTACACCTTC.